The 28 T cell receptor beta chains below were found in one sample sequenced in a study of cytomegalovirus exposure and HLA in healthy donors. Vbeta (60) and Jbeta (13) primers were used in the PCR. Method: immunoSEQ multiplex PCR; TCRdb's copy keeps in-frame clones and lacks some. The sample consists of about 150,000 clones, about 84% of them appearing once. Sequencing input: PBMCs. These receptors all stem from a male donor in good health and CMV-seronegative.

The table lists this clone with a few counts. The chain joins TRBV19 to TRBJ2-7, with a tentative D call TRBD2 (5 bases). Trimming took 3 bases from V and 6 from J, leaving 12 bases between them. Germline lookup yields CDR1 LNHDA and CDR2 SQIVND (reference sequence). CDR3 size: 13 residues. The CDR3 sequence is CASSIVVGLEQYF. CDR3 nucleotides: TGTGCCAGTAGTATCGTTGTAGGACTCGAGCAGTACTTC.

This clone was counted a single time. The junction departs from germline at one end; a sequencing error may be responsible. V and J are TRBV7-9 and TRBJ2-7; 7 bases align to TRBD2. This CDR3 has 16 residues. Looked up from germline, CDR1 is SEHNR and CDR2 is FQNEAQ (reference sequence). CDR3 DNA: TGTTCCAGCAGCTTAATGTACGGGGGGATGGCTTACGAGCAGTACTTC. Amino acids: CSSSLMYGGMAYEQYF.

The V gene is TRBV6-5, the J gene TRBJ2-2, with D unclear. CDR3 length: 16 residues. The V end was cut by 3 bases, the J end by 2 bases, with 13 bases between. Germline values: CDR1 MNHEY, CDR2 SVGAGI. Here the CDR3 DNA reads TGTGCCAGCAGTTATCGCGAAAGAATAAACACCGGGGAGCTGTTTTTT. It specifies CASSYRERINTGELFF.

V gene TRBV20-1 combines with J gene TRBJ2-7; tentative D call: TRBD1 (5 bases). This CDR3 comprises 11 residues. Germline V lookup: CDR1 DFQATT, CDR2 SNEGSKA (reference sequence). The ends were cut back, 4 bases at V and 6 bases at J, with 10 bases in the middle. CDR3 loop: CSAKRRVEQYF. In DNA, the CDR3 is TGCAGTGCTAAACGCAGGGTCGAGCAGTACTTC.

This sequence joins TRBV7-9 and TRBJ1-2; D is perhaps TRBD1 (5 bases). V was pared by 4 bases and J by 10 bases, with 10 bases between. CDR1 is SEHNR and CDR2 is FQNEAQ in the germline V gene (reference sequence). This CDR3 contains 11 residues. CDR3 loop: CASSSGHSYTF. CDR3 in DNA: TGTGCCAGCAGCTCCGGACACTCCTACACCTTC.

The chain is built from TRBV7-2 and TRBJ2-1; 10 nucleotides agree with TRBD2. The CDR3 consists of 16 residues. The germline CDR1 and CDR2 sequences are SGHTA and FQGNSA. Unmatched junction bases numbered 8, after V lost 2 bases and J lost 7 bases. CDR3 region: CASSLWGLAGENEQFF. The CDR3 region has the DNA TGTGCCAGCAGCTTATGGGGGCTAGCGGGAGAAAATGAGCAGTTCTTC.

V gene TRBV7-2 combines with J gene TRBJ1-1; D is undetermined. The CDR3 is 15 residues long. V was clipped by 1 base and J by 0 bases, with 9 bases between them. Germline V gives CDR1 SGHTA, CDR2 FQGNSA. In nucleotides, the CDR3 is TGTGCCAGCAGCTTAGGCCCCCAGATGAACACTGAAGCTTTCTTT. This encodes CASSLGPQMNTEAFF.

This chain links TRBV15 with TRBJ2-5; TRBD1 aligns across 7 bases. V lost 3 bases and J lost 5; bases outside the gene matches: 6. Germline V gene lookup returns CDR1 LNHNV and CDR2 YYDKDF (reference sequence). This CDR3 region has 14 residues. In DNA form, the CDR3 reads TGTGCCACCAGCAGCAACAGGGGTGGGGAGACCCAGTACTTC. Its protein product is CATSSNRGGETQYF.

This chain uses TRBV4-3 with TRBJ1-2; TRBD1 is a possible D gene (5 bases). Germline V gene sequence: CDR1 LGHNA, CDR2 YSLEER. Trimming shortened V by 0 bases and J by 0 bases, and 8 bases separated the two germline ends. The CDR3 runs 15 residues. The CDR3 DNA reads TGCGCCAGCAGCCAAGACCCAGGGACTAACTATGGCTACACCTTC. Its protein product is CASSQDPGTNYGYTF.

The V and J genes are TRBV6-5 and TRBJ2-1; TRBD1 might be the D (5 bases). Between the trimmed V and J ends, which lost 10 bases and 11 bases, there was a span of 15 bases. From germline, CDR1 is MNHEY and CDR2 SVGAGI. This CDR3 region has 11 residues. The CDR3 spells CAISMGQKQFF. CDR3 coding DNA: TGTGCCATTTCCATGGGGCAGAAGCAGTTCTTC.

This sequence joins TRBV6-5 and TRBJ2-7; 7 bases are a match to TRBD1. V lost 6 bases to trimming and J lost 3 bases; unmatched junction nucleotides: 11. From germline, CDR1 is MNHEY and CDR2 SVGAGI. This CDR3 comprises 15 residues. This chain's CDR3 is CASRPFGTENYEQYF. Written as DNA, the CDR3 is TGTGCCAGCAGGCCCTTTGGGACAGAGAACTACGAGCAGTACTTC.

The chain is built from TRBV7-3 and TRBJ2-5; TRBD1 is a possible D gene (6 bases). The end of the DNA is better explained by TRBJ2-7, so the J call may be wrong. Germline CDR1 SGHTA, CDR2 FQGTGA. This CDR3 has 15 residues. In DNA, the CDR3 is TGTGCCAGCAGCTTAAGCCAGGGGATTGGGTACGAGCAGTACTTC. It is translated as CASSLSQGIGYEQYF.

The chain is built from TRBV5-1 and TRBJ1-1; 9 bases are shared with TRBD1. V shed 4 bases and J 0 bases; nucleotides not matched to a gene: 1. The germline CDR1 and CDR2 sequences are SGHRS and YFSETQ. This CDR3 contains 14 residues. CDR3 coding DNA: TGCGCCAGCAGCCGGACAGGGGTGAACACTGAAGCTTTCTTT. Amino acids: CASSRTGVNTEAFF.

This sequence joins TRBV7-2 and TRBJ1-1; D gene ambiguous. The germline V gene encodes CDR1 SGHTA and CDR2 FQGNSA. This CDR3 is built from 15 residues. Trimming pared 1 base from V and 2 bases from J, leaving 11 bases between. The CDR3 DNA follows: TGTGCCAGCAGCTTAGGCGGGAACTTAAACACTGAAGCTTTCTTT. Translation gives CASSLGGNLNTEAFF.

V usage is TRBV27 and J usage is TRBJ2-5; TRBD1 matches 7 bases. J was trimmed by 4 bases and V by 6 bases; bases with no gene match: 5. This CDR3 has 13 amino acids. Germline lookup yields CDR1 MNHEY and CDR2 SMNVEV (reference sequence). This chain's CDR3 is CASRRTGTETQYF. The CDR3 region has the DNA TGTGCCAGCAGGAGGACAGGCACAGAGACCCAGTACTTC.

This clone was seen only once. J is TRBJ2-1 and V is TRBV14; the match to TRBD2 covers 7 bases. The V gene's germline CDR1 is SGHDN and CDR2 FVKESK. V trimming: 3 bases; J trimming: 10 bases; junction bases outside the gene matches: 12. The CDR3 spans 15 residues. CDR3 residues: CASSHSSGGEKEQFF. CDR3 coding DNA: TGTGCCAGCAGCCACTCTAGCGGAGGGGAAAAGGAGCAGTTCTTC.

The rearrangement uses TRBV12-5 and TRBJ1-5; perhaps TRBD1 as D (5 bases). V was clipped by 5 bases and J by 0 bases, with 20 bases between them. Germline loops: CDR1 LGHNT, CDR2 FRNRAP. CDR3 length: 18 residues. The CDR3 DNA is TGTGCTAGTGGTCAGGGAGGGGCTACGCCCTATAGCAATCAGCCCCAGCATTTT. This codes for CASGQGGATPYSNQPQHF.

V gene TRBV4-1 combines with J gene TRBJ2-1; 7 positions agree with TRBD1. The CDR3 has 15 residues. The V gene end was trimmed by 3 bases and the J gene end by 0 bases; junction bases not matched to a gene: 2. Germline V gene sequence: CDR1 MGHRA, CDR2 YSYEKL. CDR3 in amino acids: CASSQTGSSYNEQFF. The CDR3 DNA follows: TGCGCCAGCAGCCAGACAGGGAGCTCCTACAATGAGCAGTTCTTC.

The chain joins TRBV14 to TRBJ2-1; 13 bases line up with TRBD2. This CDR3 has 15 residues. J gave up 8 bases and V 1 base, and 2 bases lay outside the gene matches. Germline assignment: CDR1 SGHDN and CDR2 FVKESK. CDR3 in amino acids: CASSQGTSGRHEQFF. CDR3 DNA: TGTGCCAGCAGCCAAGGGACTAGCGGGAGACATGAGCAGTTCTTC.

In this sample, this clone turned up a few times. V and J are TRBV27 and TRBJ2-1, with D maybe TRBD2 (6 bases). The V end was cut by 3 bases, the J end by 5 bases, with 14 bases between. CDR1 is MNHEY, CDR2 SMNVEV, per germline (reference sequence). CDR3 length: 15 residues. CDR3 loop: CASSLRLALNNEQFF. Written as DNA, the CDR3 is TGTGCCAGCAGTTTGAGGCTAGCGCTTAACAATGAGCAGTTCTTC.

This chain links TRBV7-9 with TRBJ2-7; 11 bases are shared with TRBD1. V was clipped by 5 bases and J by 7 bases; unmatched bases: 7. The CDR3 extends over 14 amino acids. The germline V gene has CDR1 SEHNR and CDR2 FQNEAQ (reference sequence). The CDR3 here is CASSPPGQGEEQYF. The CDR3 DNA sequence: TGTGCCAGCAGCCCTCCGGGACAGGGGGAAGAGCAGTACTTC.

This clone was seen more than once but under ten times. V and J are TRBV7-9 and TRBJ1-1; weak D call: TRBD1 (5 bases). The V gene's germline CDR1 is SEHNR and CDR2 FQNEAQ (reference sequence). V was trimmed by 6 bases and J by 4 bases, leaving 12 bases between them. This CDR3 spans 13 amino acids. The CDR3 spells CASRVGGGTEAFF. CDR3 DNA sequence: TGTGCCAGCAGGGTGGGGGGAGGCACTGAAGCTTTCTTT.

The chain couples TRBV29-1 to TRBJ2-1, with D hard to call. Germline loops: CDR1 SQVTM, CDR2 ANQGSEA. The CDR3 extends over 13 amino acids. Trimming took 3 bases from V and 4 from J, leaving 10 bases between them. CDR3 nucleotide sequence: TGCAGCGTTGAGAGAGTATTTTACAATGAGCAGTTCTTC. Translating it yields CSVERVFYNEQFF.

The rearrangement links TRBV28 to TRBJ2-6, with 9 nucleotides matching TRBD1. CDR3 length: 15 amino acids. V lost 7 bases and J lost 12; bases outside the gene matches: 13. Germline-derived CDR1 and CDR2 are MDHEN and SYDVKM. The CDR3 loop reads CASTPSGTGSPVLTF. The CDR3 DNA reads as TGTGCCAGCACCCCATCCGGGACAGGGTCTCCCGTCCTGACTTTC.

This chain connects TRBV7-8 to TRBJ2-7; perhaps TRBD2 as D (7 bases). The germline V and J ends were trimmed by 5 bases and 5 bases, with 16 bases remaining between them. The CDR3 loop spans 14 amino acids. Germline V gene data show CDR1 as SGHVS and CDR2 as FQNEAQ. The CDR3 region is CASSLGGGGDEQYF. CDR3 DNA: TGTGCCAGCAGCCTAGGGGGGGGAGGGGACGAGCAGTACTTC.

This chain joins TRBV6-5 and TRBJ1-2; TRBD1 matches 9 bases. V dropped 6 bases and J dropped 7; count of bases not matched to a gene: 3. Germline V gene data show CDR1 as MNHEY and CDR2 as SVGAGI. CDR3 length: 12 amino acids. The CDR3 DNA reads as TGTGCCAGCAGAGGGACAGGGCGTGGCTACACCTTC. This translates into CASRGTGRGYTF.

The CDR3: CASSPRGINQPQHF. CDR3 DNA sequence: TGTGCCAGCAGTCCCCGAGGAATCAATCAGCCCCAGCATTTT. This sequence joins TRBV27 and TRBJ1-5, with unresolved D. Trimming removed 5 bases from V and 3 bases from J, with 11 bases in between. This CDR3 region has 14 residues. The germline V gene has CDR1 MNHEY and CDR2 SMNVEV (reference sequence).

The V call is TRBV10-3, the J call TRBJ2-5, with 13 bases that match TRBD2. TRBJ2-7 explains the end of the DNA better; the J call may be wrong. Germline-derived CDR1 and CDR2 are ENHRY and SYGVKD. This CDR3 contains 16 residues. The CDR3 protein is CAISDPGTSGTYEQYF. CDR3 bases: TGTGCCATCAGTGACCCAGGGACTAGCGGGACCTACGAGCAGTACTTC.